The sequence of this T cell receptor (beta chain) was determined in a study of blood T cell repertoires in COVID-19. V lost 6 bases and J 1 base, leaving 9 bases between the germline ends. This CDR3 spans 13 amino acids. In germline, CDR1 is ENHRY, CDR2 SYGVKD. Everyone who took part was about 18 to 90 years old, and they came from about two dozen US areas. Participants reported their clinical history, and cohort assignment relied on those reports. Sequenced by immunoSEQ multiplex PCR; TCRdb stores in-frame clones only, minus some. The sample has just over 80,000 clones, roughly 89% seen once. The TCR sequence derives from a woman in her forties or fifties with acute COVID-19. This rearrangement joins TRBV10-3 to TRBJ1-1; D not resolved. Sequenced input: PBMCs or T cells enriched from blood (not recorded which). The CDR3 region is CAIRGSGNTEAFF. CDR3 nucleotides: TGTGCCATCAGGGGTAGCGGGAACACTGAAGCTTTCTTT.